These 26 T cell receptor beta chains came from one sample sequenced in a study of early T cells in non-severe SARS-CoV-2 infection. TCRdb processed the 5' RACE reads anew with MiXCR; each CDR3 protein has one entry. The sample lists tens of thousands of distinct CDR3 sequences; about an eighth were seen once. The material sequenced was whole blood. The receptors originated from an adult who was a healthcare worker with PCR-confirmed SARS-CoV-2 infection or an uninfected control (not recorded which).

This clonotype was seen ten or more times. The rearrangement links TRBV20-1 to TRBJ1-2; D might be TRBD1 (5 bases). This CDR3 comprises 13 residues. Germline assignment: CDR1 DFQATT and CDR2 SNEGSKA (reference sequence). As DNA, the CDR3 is TGCAGCGTCATGTACGGGACCAACTATGGCTACACCTTC. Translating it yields CSVMYGTNYGYTF.

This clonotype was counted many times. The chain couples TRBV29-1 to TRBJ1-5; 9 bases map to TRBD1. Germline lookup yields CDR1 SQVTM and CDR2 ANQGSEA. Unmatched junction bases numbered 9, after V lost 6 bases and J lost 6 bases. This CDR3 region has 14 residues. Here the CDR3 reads CSVGTGGGGQPQHF. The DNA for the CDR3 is TGCAGCGTCGGAACAGGGGGCGGGGGTCAGCCCCAGCATTTT.

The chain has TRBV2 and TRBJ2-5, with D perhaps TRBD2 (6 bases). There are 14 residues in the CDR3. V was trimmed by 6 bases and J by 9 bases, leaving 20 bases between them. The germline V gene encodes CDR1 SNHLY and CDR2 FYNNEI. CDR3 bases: TGTGCCAGCAGGGCAGGACGATTACAGCGGGCCCAGTACTTC. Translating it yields CASRAGRLQRAQYF.

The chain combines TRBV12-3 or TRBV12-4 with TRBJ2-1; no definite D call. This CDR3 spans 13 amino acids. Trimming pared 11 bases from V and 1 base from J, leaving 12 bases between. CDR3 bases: TGTGCCTGCACCGAAGCGTCCTACAATGAGCAGTTCTTC. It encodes CACTEASYNEQFF.

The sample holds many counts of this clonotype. The CDR3 DNA follows: TGTGCCAGCAGTGAATGGGGCGACCGGTACTTTTACTTC. It translates to CASSEWGDRYFYF. The rearrangement links TRBV2 to TRBJ2-4; D is perhaps TRBD1 (5 bases). This CDR3 is 13 amino acids long. The germline gives CDR1 SNHLY, CDR2 FYNNEI. Trimming took off 2 bases at V and 16 bases at J, with 18 bases between the two ends.

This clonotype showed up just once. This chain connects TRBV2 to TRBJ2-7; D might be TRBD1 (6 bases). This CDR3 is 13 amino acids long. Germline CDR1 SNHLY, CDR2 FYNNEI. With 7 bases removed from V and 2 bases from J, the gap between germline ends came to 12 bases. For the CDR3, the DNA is TGTGCCAGCAAACTTAGACAGGCCTACGAGCAGTACTTC. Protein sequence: CASKLRQAYEQYF.

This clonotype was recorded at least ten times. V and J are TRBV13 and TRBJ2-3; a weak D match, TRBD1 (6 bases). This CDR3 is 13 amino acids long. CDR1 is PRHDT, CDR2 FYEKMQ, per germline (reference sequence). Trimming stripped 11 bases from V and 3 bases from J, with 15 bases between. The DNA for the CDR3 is TGTGCCTCTACCTGGGGGCAGACAGATACGCAGTATTTT. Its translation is CASTWGQTDTQYF. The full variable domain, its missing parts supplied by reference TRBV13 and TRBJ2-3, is AAGVIQSPRHLIKEKRETATLKCYPIPRHDTVYWYQQGPGQDPQFLISFYEKMQSDKGSIPDRFSAQQFSDYHSELNMSSLELGDSALYFCASTWGQTDTQYFGPGTRLTVL.

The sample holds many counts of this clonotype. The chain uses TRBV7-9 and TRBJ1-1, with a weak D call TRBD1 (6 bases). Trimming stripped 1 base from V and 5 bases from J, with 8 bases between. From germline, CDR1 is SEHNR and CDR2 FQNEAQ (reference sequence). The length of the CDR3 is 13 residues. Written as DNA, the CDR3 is TGTGCCAGCAGCTTAGAAGGGGGGACTGAAGCTTTCTTT. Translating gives CASSLEGGTEAFF.

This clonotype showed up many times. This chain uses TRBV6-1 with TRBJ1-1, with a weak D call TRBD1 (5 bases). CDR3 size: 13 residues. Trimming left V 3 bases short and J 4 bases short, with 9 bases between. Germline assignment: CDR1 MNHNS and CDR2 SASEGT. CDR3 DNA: TGTGCCAGCAGTGACAGGGTCGGCACTGAAGCTTTCTTT. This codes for CASSDRVGTEAFF.

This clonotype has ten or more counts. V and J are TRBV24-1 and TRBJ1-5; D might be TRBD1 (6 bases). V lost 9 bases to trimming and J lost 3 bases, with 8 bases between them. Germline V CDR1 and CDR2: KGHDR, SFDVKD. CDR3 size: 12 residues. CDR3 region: CATQGLNQPQHF. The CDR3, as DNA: TGTGCCACCCAGGGGCTCAATCAGCCCCAGCATTTT.

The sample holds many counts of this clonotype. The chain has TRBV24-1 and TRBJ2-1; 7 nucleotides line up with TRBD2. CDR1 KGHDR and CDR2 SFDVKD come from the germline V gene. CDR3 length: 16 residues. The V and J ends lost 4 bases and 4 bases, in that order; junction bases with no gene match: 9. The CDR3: CATSELMSSGYNEQFF. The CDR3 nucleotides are TGTGCCACCAGTGAACTAATGTCTAGCGGATACAATGAGCAGTTCTTC.

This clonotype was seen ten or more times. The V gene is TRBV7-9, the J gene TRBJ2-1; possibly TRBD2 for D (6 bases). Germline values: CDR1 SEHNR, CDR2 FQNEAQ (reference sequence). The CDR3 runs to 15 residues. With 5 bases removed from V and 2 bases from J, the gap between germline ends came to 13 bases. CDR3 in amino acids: CASSATGTPYNEQFF. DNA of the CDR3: TGTGCCAGCAGCGCGACCGGGACTCCCTACAATGAGCAGTTCTTC.

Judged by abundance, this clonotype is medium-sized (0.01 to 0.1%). The CDR3 nucleotides are TGTGCCAGCAGCTTAGGGTTTTCACCCCTCCACTTT. As protein: CASSLGFSPLHF. The chain is built from TRBV7-9 and TRBJ1-6; D not certain. The CDR3 extends over 12 amino acids. The V end was cut by 1 base, the J end by 9 bases, with 4 bases between. Per the germline V gene, CDR1 is SEHNR and CDR2 is FQNEAQ (reference sequence).

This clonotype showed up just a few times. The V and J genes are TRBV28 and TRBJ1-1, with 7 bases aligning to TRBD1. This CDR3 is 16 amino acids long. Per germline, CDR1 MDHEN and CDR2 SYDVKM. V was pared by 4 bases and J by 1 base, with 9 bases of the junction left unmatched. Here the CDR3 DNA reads TGTGCCAGCAGTTCCTTCCCGGGACAGCAGAACACTGAAGCTTTCTTT. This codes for CASSSFPGQQNTEAFF.

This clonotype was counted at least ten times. This CDR3 reads CASSGQREIAYNEQFF. In DNA form, the CDR3 reads TGTGCCAGCAGTGGCCAGCGGGAGATCGCCTACAATGAGCAGTTCTTC. The chain recombines TRBV2 with TRBJ2-1, with 8 bases lining up with TRBD2. CDR3 size: 16 residues. Germline CDR1 reads SNHLY; CDR2 reads FYNNEI. Losses at the gene ends were 4 bases for V and 2 bases for J; bases not matched to a gene: 7.

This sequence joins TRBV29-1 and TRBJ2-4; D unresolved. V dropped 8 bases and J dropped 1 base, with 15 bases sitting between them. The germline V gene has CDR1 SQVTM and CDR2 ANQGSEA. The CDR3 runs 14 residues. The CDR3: CSLRVVQAKNIQYF. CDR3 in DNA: TGCAGCCTCCGTGTTGTTCAGGCCAAAAACATTCAGTACTTC.

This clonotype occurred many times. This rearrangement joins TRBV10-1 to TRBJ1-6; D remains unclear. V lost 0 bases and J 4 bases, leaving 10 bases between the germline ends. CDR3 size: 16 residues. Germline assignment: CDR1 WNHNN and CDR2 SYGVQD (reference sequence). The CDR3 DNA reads TGCGCCAGCAGTGAGTCCTTAACAGAATATAATTCACCCCTCCACTTT. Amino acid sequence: CASSESLTEYNSPLHF.

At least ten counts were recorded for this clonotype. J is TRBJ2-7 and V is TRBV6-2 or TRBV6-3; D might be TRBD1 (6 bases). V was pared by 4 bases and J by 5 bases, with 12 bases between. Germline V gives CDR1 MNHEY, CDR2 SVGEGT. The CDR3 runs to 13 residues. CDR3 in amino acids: CASSFTDRNEQYF. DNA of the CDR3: TGTGCCAGCAGTTTTACCGACAGGAACGAGCAGTACTTC.

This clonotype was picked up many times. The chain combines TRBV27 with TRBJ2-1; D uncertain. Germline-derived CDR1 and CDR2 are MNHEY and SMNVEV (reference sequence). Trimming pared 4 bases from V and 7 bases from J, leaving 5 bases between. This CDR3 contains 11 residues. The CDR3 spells CASSSRNEQFF. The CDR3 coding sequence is TGTGCCAGCAGTTCTAGAAATGAGCAGTTCTTC.

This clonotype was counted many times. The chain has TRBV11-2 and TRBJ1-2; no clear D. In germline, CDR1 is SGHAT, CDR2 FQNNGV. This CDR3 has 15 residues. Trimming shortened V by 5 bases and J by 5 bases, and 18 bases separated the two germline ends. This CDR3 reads CASSLPDINSYGYTF. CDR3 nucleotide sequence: TGTGCCAGCAGCCTCCCGGATATAAATTCTTATGGCTACACCTTC.

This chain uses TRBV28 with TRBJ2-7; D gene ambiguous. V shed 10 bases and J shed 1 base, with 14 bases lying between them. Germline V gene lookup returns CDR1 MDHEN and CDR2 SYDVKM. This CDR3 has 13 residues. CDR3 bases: TGTGCCACCAAACAGAAGGGATCCTACGAGCAGTACTTC. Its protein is CATKQKGSYEQYF.

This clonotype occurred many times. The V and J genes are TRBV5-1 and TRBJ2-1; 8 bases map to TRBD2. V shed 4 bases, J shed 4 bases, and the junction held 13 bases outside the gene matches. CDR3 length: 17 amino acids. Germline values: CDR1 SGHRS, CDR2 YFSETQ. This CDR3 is CASSPLDIAGGYNEQFF. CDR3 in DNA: TGCGCCAGCAGCCCCCTAGATATCGCGGGGGGATACAATGAGCAGTTCTTC. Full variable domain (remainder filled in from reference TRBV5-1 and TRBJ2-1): KAGVTQTPRYLIKTRGQQVTLSCSPISGHRSVSWYQQTPGQGLQFLFEYFSETQRNKGNFPGRFSGRQFSNSRSEMNVSTLELGDSALYLCASSPLDIAGGYNEQFFGPGTRLTVL.

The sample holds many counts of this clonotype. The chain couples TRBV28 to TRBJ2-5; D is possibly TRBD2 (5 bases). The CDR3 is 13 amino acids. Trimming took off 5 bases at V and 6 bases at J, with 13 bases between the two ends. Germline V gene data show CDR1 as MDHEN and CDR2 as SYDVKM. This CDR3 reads CASSEGTRKTQYF. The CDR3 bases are TGTGCCAGCAGTGAGGGTACTAGGAAGACCCAGTACTTC.

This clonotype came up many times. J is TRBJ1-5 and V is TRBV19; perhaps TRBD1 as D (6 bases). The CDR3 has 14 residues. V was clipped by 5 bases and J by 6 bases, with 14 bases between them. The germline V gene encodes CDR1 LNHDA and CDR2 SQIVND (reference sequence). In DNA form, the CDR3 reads TGTGCCAGTAGTCCACAGGGCGAGGGTCAGCCCCAGCATTTT. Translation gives CASSPQGEGQPQHF.

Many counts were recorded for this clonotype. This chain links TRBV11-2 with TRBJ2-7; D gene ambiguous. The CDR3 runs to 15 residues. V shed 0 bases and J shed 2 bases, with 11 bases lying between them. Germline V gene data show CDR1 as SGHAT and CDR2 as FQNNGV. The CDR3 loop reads CASSLDLGLAYEQYF. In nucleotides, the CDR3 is TGTGCCAGCAGCTTAGATCTAGGGTTGGCCTACGAGCAGTACTTC.

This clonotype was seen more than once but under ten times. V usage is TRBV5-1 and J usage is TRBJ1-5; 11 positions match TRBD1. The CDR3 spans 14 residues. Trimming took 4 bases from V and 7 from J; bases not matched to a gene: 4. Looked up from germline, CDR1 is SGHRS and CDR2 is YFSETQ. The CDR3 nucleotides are TGCGCCAGCAGCATAGGGACAGGGGGACAGCCCCAGCATTTT. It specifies CASSIGTGGQPQHF.